The subject of this entry is one T cell receptor beta chain. This record comes from a study of graft-versus-host responses after intestinal transplantation. This CDR3 has 15 amino acids. V lost 3 bases, J lost 3 bases, and 15 bases lay in between. Germline V lookup: CDR1 LNHNV, CDR2 YYDKDF (reference sequence). The assay was immunoSEQ multiplex PCR, and TCRdb's table has in-frame clones only and misses some. The data show roughly 40,000 clones, around 90% seen once. This chain links TRBV15 with TRBJ2-7; D might be TRBD1 (6 bases). The sequence derives from a human patient who received an intestinal transplant, so some T cells may come from the graft donor. Sequencing used PBMCs, obtained 300 to 330 days after intestinal transplant. CDR3: CATSSDTTGNYEQYF. The CDR3 DNA follows: TGTGCCACCAGCAGCGATACCACAGGGAACTACGAGCAGTACTTC.